The 4 T cell receptor beta chains presented below share a single source sample, sequenced in a study of blood T cells in healthy people across ages (dated by TCRdb to 2014 to 2015). The library was made by 5' RACE. The instrument given in TCRdb is Illumina HiSeq 2500. A second PCR of 7 to 11 cycles was performed with a sample-barcoded 5' primer and a J-beta primer mix. TCRdb's own reprocessing of the public reads used fastp at Q25 and MiXCR and kept productive beta chains. Each CDR3 protein appears once, grouped with its most common genes and DNA. The sample has about 570,000 distinct CDR3 sequences on record, roughly 29% of them singletons. The ten biggest clones cover 18% of the sample. The sequenced sample was blood. These receptors came from a woman in her 70s in good health.

The rearrangement links TRBV29-1 to TRBJ2-1; perhaps TRBD1 as D (6 bases). CDR1 and CDR2 (germline): SQVTM, ANQGSEA. The V end lost 2 bases, the J end lost 9 bases, and 23 bases lay between the germline ends. This CDR3 spans 16 amino acids. The CDR3 coding sequence is TGCAGCGTTGAAAAACTGGACAGTGGATTAATCAGTGAGCAGTTCTTC. Protein sequence: CSVEKLDSGLISEQFF.

In this sample, this clonotype turned up a few times. The CDR3 loop reads CASRDRGYNEQFF. The DNA of the CDR3 is TGTGCCAGCAGGGACAGGGGGTACAATGAGCAGTTCTTC. J is TRBJ2-1 and V is TRBV11-3, with 10 bases fitting TRBD1. The CDR3 totals 13 residues. Germline lookup yields CDR1 SGHNT and CDR2 YENEEA. V shed 6 bases, J shed 4 bases, and the junction held 0 bases outside the gene matches. The variable domain in full, with the rest retrieved from reference TRBV11-3 and TRBJ2-1, is EAGVVQSPRYKIIEKKQPVAFWCNPISGHNTLYWYLQNLGQGPELLIRYENEEAVDDSQLPKDRFSAERLKGVDSTLKIQPAELGDSAVYLCASRDRGYNEQFFGPGTRLTVL.

The chain is built from TRBV20-1 and TRBJ2-1; TRBD1 aligns across 8 bases. Losses at the gene ends were 0 bases for V and 6 bases for J; bases not matched to a gene: 1. This CDR3 contains 13 residues. Looked up from germline, CDR1 is DFQATT and CDR2 is SNEGSKA (reference sequence). DNA of the CDR3: TGCAGTGCTAGAGAGGACAGGGTCAATGAGCAGTTCTTC. It encodes CSAREDRVNEQFF.

This clonotype was counted a few times. This chain connects TRBV29-1 to TRBJ2-7; D is possibly TRBD1 (5 bases). The J call may be in error: the DNA end matches TRBJ2-1 better. Germline CDR1 SQVTM, CDR2 ANQGSEA. The CDR3 spans 11 residues. The CDR3 DNA reads TGCAGCGGCAAGTCAGGGCATGAGCAGTTCTTC. Protein product: CSGKSGHEQFF.